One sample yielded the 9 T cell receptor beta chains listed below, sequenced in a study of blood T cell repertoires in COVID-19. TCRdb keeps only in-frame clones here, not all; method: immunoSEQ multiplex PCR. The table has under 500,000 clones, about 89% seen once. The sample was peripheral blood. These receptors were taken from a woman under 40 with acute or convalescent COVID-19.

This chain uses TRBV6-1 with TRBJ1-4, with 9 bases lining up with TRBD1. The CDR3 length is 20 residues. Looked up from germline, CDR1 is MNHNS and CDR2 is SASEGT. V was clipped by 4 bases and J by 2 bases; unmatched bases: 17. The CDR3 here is CASSAGSGTGRRSTNEKLFF. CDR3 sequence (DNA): TGTGCCAGCAGTGCCGGGAGTGGGACAGGGCGACGGTCCACTAATGAAAAACTGTTTTTT.

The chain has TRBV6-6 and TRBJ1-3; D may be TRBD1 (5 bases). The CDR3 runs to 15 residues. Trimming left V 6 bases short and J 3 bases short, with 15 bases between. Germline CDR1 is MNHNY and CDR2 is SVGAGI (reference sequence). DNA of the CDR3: TGTGCCAGCAGACCCGACAGCGCCCTTGGAAACACCATATATTTT. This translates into CASRPDSALGNTIYF.

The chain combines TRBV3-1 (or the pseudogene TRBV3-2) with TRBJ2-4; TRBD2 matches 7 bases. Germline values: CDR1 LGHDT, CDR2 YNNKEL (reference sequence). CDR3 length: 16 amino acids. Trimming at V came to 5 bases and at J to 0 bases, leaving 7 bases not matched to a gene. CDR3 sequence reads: CASSLRGGLAKNIQYF. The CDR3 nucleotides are TGTGCCAGCAGCTTACGGGGAGGGCTAGCCAAAAACATTCAGTACTTC.

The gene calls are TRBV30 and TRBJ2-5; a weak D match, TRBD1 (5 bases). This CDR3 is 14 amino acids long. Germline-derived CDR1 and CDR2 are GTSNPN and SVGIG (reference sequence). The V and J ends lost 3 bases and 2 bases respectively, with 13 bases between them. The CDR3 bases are TGTGCCTGGAGCGGGCAGGGAAAACAAGAGACCCAGTACTTC. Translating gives CAWSGQGKQETQYF.

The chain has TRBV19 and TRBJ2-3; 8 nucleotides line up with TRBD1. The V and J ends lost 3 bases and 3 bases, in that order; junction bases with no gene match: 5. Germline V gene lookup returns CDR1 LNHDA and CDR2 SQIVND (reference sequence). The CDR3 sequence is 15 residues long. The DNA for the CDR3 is TGTGCCAGTAGTATTCAGGGGGCGAAGACAGATACGCAGTATTTT. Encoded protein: CASSIQGAKTDTQYF.

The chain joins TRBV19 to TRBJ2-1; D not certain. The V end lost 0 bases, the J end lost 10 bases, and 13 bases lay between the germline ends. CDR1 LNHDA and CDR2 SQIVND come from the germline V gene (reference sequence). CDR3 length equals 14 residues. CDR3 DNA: TGTGCCAGTAGTATAGACCTACTCAAATTCGAGCAGTTCTTC. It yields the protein CASSIDLLKFEQFF.

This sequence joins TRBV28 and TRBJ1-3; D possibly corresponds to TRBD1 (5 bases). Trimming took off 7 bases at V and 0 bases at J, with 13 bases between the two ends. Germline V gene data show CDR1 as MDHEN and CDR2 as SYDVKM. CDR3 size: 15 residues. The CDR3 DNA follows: TGTGCCAGCACCTCACCAGGGATCTCTGGAAACACCATATATTTT. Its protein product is CASTSPGISGNTIYF.

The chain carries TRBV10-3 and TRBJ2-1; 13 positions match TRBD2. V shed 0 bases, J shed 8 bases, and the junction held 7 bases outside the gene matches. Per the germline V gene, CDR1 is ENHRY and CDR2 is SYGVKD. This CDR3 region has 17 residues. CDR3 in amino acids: CAISESMGLAGSDEQFF. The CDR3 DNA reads TGTGCCATCAGTGAGTCGATGGGACTAGCGGGGTCCGATGAGCAGTTCTTC.

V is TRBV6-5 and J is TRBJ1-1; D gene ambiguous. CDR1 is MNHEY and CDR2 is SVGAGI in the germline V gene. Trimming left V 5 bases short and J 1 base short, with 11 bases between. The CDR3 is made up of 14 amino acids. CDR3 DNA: TGTGCCAGCAGTCTCCACGGGAGGAACACTGAAGCTTTCTTT. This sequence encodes CASSLHGRNTEAFF.